This record looks at one TCR beta chain sequence and its context. Germline values: CDR1 GTSNPN, CDR2 SVGIG (reference sequence). V was trimmed by 0 bases and J by 3 bases, leaving 15 bases between them. The CDR3 has 15 residues. This entry comes from a study of blood T cell repertoires in COVID-19. Across the whole study: Collection of acute and convalescent COVID-19 samples took place in the United States, Italy and Spain.

Original handling: Reference gene primer amplification in the assay estimated nucleated cell counts. Here immunoSEQ multiplex PCR was the method, and the copy in TCRdb shows in-frame clones only, minus some. For V, J and clone size, that table is used; D and trimming come from the DNA. The sample contains roughly 120,000 clones, about 88% of which appear only once. This TCR derives from a man aged 35 to 55 with acute or convalescent COVID-19. The rearrangement joins TRBV30 to TRBJ2-7, with D possibly matching TRBD2 (6 bases). The sequenced material came from peripheral blood. The CDR3 is CAWSVLRGLYYEQYF. DNA of the CDR3: TGTGCCTGGAGTGTACTACGGGGACTTTACTACGAGCAGTACTTC.